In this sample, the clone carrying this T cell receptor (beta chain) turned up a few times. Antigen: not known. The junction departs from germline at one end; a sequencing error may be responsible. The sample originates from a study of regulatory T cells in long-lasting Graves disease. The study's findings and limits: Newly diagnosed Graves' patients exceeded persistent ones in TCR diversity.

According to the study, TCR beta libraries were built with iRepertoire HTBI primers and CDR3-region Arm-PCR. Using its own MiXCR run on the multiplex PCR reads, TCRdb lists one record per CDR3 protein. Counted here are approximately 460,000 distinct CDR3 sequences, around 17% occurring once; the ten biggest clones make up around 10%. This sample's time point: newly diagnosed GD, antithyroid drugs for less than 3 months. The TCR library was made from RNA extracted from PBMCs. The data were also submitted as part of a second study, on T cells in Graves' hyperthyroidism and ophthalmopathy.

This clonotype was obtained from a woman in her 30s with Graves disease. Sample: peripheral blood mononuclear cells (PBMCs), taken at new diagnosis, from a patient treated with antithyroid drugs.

CDR3 residues: CASSPETLNTGAFF. DNA for the CDR3: TGTGCCAGCTCCCCTGAAACTTTGAACACTGGAGCTTTCTTT. The chain uses TRBV18 and TRBJ1-1; no reliable D call. The V gene's germline CDR1 is KGHSH and CDR2 LQKENI. This CDR3 comprises 14 residues.